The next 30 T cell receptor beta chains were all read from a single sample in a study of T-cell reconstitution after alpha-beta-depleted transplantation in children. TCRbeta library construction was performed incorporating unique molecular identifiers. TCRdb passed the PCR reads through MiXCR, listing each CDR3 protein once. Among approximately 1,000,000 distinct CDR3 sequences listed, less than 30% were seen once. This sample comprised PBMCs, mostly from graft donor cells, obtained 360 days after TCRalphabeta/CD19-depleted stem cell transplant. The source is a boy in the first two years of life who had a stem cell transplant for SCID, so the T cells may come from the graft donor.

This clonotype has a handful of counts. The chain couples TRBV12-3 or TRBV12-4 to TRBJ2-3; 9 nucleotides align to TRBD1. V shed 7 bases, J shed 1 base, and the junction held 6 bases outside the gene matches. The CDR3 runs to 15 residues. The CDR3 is CASTEGQGRTDTQYF. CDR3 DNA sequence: TGTGCCAGCACCGAGGGACAGGGTCGCACAGATACGCAGTATTTT.

DNA of the CDR3: TGTGCCAGCAGCTACGGGTCTAGCGGGAAAACCTACGAGCAGTACTTC. This gives the protein CASSYGSSGKTYEQYF. The chain combines TRBV6-2 or TRBV6-3 with TRBJ2-7, with 9 nucleotides matching TRBD2. The CDR3 spans 16 residues. V was clipped by 6 bases and J by 2 bases; unmatched bases: 11. Germline V gene sequence: CDR1 MNHEY, CDR2 SVGEGT.

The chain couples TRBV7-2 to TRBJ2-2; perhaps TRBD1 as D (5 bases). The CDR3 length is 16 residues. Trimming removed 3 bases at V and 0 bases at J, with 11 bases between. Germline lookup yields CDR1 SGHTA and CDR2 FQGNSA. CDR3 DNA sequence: TGTGCCAGCAGCTTGATCGCAGGGCCGAACACCGGGGAGCTGTTTTTT. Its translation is CASSLIAGPNTGELFF. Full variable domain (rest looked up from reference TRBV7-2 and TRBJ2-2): GAGVSQSPSNKVTEKGKDVELRCDPISGHTALYWYRQSLGQGLEFLIYFQGNSAPDKSGLPSDRFSAERTGGSVSTLTIQRTQQEDSAVYLCASSLIAGPNTGELFFGEGSRLTVL.

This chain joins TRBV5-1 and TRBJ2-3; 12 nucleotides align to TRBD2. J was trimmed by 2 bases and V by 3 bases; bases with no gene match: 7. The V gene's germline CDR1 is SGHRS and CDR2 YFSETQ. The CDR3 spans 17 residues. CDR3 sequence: CASSSLSSGGATDTQYF. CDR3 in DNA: TGCGCCAGCAGCTCCTTATCTAGCGGGGGGGCCACAGATACGCAGTATTTT.

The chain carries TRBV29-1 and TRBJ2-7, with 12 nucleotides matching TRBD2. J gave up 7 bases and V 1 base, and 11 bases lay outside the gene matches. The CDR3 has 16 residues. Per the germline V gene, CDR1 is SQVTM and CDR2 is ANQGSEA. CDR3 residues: CSVEALAGGPPREQYF. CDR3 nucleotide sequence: TGCAGCGTTGAAGCACTAGCGGGAGGCCCCCCCAGGGAGCAGTACTTC.

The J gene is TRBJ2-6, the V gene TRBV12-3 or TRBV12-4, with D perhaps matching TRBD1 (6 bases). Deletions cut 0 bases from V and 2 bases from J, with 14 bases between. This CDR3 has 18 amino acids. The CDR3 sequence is CASSLAGASGTGANVLTF. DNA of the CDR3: TGTGCCAGCAGTTTAGCGGGGGCTTCCGGGACTGGGGCCAACGTCCTGACTTTC.

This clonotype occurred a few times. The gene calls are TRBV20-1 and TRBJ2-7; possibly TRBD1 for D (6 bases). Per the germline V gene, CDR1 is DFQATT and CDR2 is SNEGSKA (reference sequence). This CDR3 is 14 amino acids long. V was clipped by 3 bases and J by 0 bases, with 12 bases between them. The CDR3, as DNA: TGCAGTGCTAGGACGGACAGTATCTCCTACGAGCAGTACTTC. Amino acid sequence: CSARTDSISYEQYF.

CDR3 nucleotide sequence: TGTGCCACCAGTGCCGTCCCGGGACAGGGGCGACCACTCACAGATACGCAGTATTTT. Translation: CATSAVPGQGRPLTDTQYF. The genes are TRBV24-1 and TRBJ2-3; 10 bases match TRBD1. With 5 bases clipped from V and 2 bases from J, the junction kept 15 bases outside the gene matches. Germline CDR1 reads KGHDR; CDR2 reads SFDVKD. This CDR3 has 19 amino acids.

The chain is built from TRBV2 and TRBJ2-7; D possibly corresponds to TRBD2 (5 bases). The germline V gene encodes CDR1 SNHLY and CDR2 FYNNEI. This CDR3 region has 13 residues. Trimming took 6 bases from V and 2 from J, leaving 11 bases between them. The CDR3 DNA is TGTGCCAGCAGCGAGGGCCGTACCTACGAGCAGTACTTC. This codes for CASSEGRTYEQYF.

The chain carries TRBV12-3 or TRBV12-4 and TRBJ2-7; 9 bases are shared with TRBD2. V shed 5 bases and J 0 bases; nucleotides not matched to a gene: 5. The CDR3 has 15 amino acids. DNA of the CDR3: TGTGCCAGCAGTCCCGCTAGCGGGGCCTCCTACGAGCAGTACTTC. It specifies CASSPASGASYEQYF.

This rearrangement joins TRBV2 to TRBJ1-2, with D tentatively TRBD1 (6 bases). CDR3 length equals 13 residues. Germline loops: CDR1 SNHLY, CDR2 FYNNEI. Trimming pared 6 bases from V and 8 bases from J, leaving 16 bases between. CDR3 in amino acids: CASSLRDTNGYTF. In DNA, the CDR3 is TGTGCCAGCAGCCTCCGGGACACTAACGGCTACACCTTC.

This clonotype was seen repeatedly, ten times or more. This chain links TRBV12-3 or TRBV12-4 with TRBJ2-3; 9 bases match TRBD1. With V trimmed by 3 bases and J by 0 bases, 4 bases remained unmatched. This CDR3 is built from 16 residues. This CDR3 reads CASSFSGTGSTDTQYF. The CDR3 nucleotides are TGTGCCAGCAGTTTCTCCGGGACAGGGAGCACAGATACGCAGTATTTT.

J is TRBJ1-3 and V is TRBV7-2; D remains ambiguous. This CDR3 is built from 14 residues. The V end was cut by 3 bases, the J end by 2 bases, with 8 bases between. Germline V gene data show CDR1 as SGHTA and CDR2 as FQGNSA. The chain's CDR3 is CASSFGKTGNTIYF. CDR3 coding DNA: TGTGCCAGCAGCTTTGGAAAAACTGGAAACACCATATATTTT.

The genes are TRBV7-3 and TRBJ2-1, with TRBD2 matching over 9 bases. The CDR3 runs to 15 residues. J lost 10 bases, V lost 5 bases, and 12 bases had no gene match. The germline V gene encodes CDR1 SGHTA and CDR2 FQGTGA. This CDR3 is CASSEPGLARKEQFF. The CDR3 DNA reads TGTGCCAGCAGCGAGCCGGGACTAGCTAGAAAAGAGCAGTTCTTC.

The CDR3 region has the DNA TGTGCCAGCAGTTACACTAGGGACTTCTGGAACAATGAGCAGTTCTTC. Residues: CASSYTRDFWNNEQFF. The genes are TRBV6-5 and TRBJ2-1, with D tentatively TRBD2 (6 bases). The germline gives CDR1 MNHEY, CDR2 SVGAGI. The V end lost 2 bases, the J end lost 5 bases, and 16 bases lay between the germline ends. The CDR3 covers 16 residues.

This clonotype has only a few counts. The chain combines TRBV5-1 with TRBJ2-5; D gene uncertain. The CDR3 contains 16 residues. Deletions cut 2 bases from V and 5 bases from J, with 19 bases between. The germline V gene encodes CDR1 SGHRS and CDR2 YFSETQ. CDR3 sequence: CASSFPQAAPLETQYF. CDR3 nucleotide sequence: TGCGCCAGCAGCTTCCCCCAGGCGGCCCCCCTGGAGACCCAGTACTTC.

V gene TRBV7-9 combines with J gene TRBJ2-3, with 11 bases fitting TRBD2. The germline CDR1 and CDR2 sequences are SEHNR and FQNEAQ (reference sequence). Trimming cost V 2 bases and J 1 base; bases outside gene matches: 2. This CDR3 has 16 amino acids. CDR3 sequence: CASSLTTSGGTDTQYF. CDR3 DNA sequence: TGTGCCAGCAGCTTAACGACTAGCGGGGGCACAGATACGCAGTATTTT.

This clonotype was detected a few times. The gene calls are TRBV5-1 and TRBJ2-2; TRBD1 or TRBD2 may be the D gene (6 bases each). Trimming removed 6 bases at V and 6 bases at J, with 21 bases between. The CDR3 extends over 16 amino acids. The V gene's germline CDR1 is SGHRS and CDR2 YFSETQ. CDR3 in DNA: TGCGCCAGCAAGCCCGATGTAGGGGGGCCACCCGGGGAGCTGTTTTTT. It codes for CASKPDVGGPPGELFF. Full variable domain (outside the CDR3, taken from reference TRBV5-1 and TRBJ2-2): KAGVTQTPRYLIKTRGQQVTLSCSPISGHRSVSWYQQTPGQGLQFLFEYFSETQRNKGNFPGRFSGRQFSNSRSEMNVSTLELGDSALYLCASKPDVGGPPGELFFGEGSRLTVL.

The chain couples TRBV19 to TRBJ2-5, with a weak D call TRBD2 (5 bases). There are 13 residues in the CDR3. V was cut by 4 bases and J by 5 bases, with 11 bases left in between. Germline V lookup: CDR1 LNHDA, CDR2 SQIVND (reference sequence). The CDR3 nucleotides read TGTGCCAGTAGTAGAGTACGAGGGGAGACCCAGTACTTC. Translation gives CASSRVRGETQYF.

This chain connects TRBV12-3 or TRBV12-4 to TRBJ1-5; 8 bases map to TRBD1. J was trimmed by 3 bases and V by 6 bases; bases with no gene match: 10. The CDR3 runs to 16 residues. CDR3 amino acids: CASSDRGYPLNQPQHF. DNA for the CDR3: TGTGCCAGCAGCGACAGGGGATATCCCCTCAATCAGCCCCAGCATTTT.

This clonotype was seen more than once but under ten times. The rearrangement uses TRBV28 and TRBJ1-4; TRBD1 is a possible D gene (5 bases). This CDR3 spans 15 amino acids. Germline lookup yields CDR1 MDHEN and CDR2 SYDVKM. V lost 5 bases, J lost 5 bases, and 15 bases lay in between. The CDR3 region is CASSTPGIPNEKLFF. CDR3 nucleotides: TGTGCCAGCAGTACACCAGGGATCCCAAATGAAAAACTGTTTTTT.

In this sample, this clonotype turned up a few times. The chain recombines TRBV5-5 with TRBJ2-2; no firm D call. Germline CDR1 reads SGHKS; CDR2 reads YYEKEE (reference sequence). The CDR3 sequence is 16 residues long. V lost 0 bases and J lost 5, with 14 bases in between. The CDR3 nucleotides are TGTGCCAGCAGCTTGGTGGTGGGCTTGGGTACCGGGGAGCTGTTTTTT. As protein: CASSLVVGLGTGELFF. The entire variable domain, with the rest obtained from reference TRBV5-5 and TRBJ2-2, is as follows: DAGVTQSPTHLIKTRGQQVTLRCSPISGHKSVSWYQQVLGQGPQFIFQYYEKEERGRGNFPDRFSARQFPNYSSELNVNALLLGDSALYLCASSLVVGLGTGELFFGEGSRLTVL.

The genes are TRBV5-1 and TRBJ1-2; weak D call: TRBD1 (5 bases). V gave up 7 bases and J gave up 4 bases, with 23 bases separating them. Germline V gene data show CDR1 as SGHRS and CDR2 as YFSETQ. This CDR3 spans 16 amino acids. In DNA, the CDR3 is TGCGCCAGCGGACCTCGGGGGAGGGCCTTAAGCTATGGCTACACCTTC. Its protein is CASGPRGRALSYGYTF.

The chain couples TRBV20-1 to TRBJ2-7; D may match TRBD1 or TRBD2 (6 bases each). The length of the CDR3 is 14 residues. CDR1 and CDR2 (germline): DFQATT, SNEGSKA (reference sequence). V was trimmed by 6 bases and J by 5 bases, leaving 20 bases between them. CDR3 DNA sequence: TGCAGTGCCCCGAGACGGGGGCGCTGGGACGAGCAGTACTTC. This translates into CSAPRRGRWDEQYF.

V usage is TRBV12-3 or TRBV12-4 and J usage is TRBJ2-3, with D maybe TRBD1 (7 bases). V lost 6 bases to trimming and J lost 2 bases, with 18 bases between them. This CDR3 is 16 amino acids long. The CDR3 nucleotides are TGTGCCAGCAGCCAGGGGGGACAACCACCCACAGATACGCAGTATTTT. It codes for CASSQGGQPPTDTQYF.

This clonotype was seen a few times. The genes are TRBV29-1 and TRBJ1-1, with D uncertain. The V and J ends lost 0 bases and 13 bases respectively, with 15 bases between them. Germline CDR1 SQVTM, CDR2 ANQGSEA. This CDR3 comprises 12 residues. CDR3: CSVEDIHKRDFF. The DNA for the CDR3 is TGCAGCGTTGAAGATATTCATAAGCGGGATTTCTTT.

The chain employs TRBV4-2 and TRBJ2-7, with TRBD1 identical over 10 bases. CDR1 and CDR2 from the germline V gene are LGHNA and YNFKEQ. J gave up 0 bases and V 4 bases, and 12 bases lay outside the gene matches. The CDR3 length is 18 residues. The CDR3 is CASSPGTGVYLLSYEQYF. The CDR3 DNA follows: TGTGCCAGCAGCCCTGGGACAGGGGTATACCTACTCTCCTACGAGCAGTACTTC.

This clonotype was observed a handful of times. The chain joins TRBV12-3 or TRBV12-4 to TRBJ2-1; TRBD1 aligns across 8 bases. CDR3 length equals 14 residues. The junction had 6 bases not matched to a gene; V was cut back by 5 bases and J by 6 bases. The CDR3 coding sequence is TGTGCCAGCAGTGGGACAGGCCCCGTCAATGAGCAGTTCTTC. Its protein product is CASSGTGPVNEQFF.

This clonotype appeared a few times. Here the CDR3 DNA reads TGTGCCAGCAGCGCAGCCGGGCCTCCCTTCAATGAGCAGTTCTTC. Amino acid sequence: CASSAAGPPFNEQFF. V and J are TRBV9 and TRBJ2-1; no clear D. The CDR3 is 15 amino acids. Germline CDR1 and CDR2: SGDLS and YYNGEE. V was trimmed by 3 bases and J by 6 bases, leaving 16 bases between them.

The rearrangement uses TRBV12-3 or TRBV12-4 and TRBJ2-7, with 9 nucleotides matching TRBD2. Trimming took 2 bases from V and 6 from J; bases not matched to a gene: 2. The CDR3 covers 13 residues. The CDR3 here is CASSLMTSGEQYF. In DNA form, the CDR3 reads TGTGCCAGCAGTTTAATGACTAGCGGCGAGCAGTACTTC.